This T cell receptor beta chain was captured by sequencing in a study of brain T cells in children with intractable seizures. Whole-study results and caveats: Only CDR3 sequence similarity suggested viral specificity, without known HCMV serostatus. Pre- and post-surgery blood differed in depth, so pre-surgery absences may be undersampling.

The sample holds one count of this clone. Its specificity is unknown. Surgery cases with the highest brain T cell transcript signatures were chosen for sequencing. Patients received at least one anti-epileptic drug before surgery. Here immunoSEQ multiplex PCR was the method, and the copy in TCRdb shows in-frame clones only, minus some. In the table there are roughly 64,000 clones, roughly 95% of which are singletons. CDR1 and CDR2 from the germline V gene are LGHNA and YNFKEQ. The CDR3 contains 16 residues. Trimming pared 1 base from V and 4 bases from J, leaving 14 bases between. The specimen was peripheral blood, collected at surgery. The sequence was collected from a boy under two years old with focal cortical dysplasia and intractable seizures. The genes are TRBV4-2 and TRBJ2-1, with a weak D call TRBD1 (5 bases). The CDR3 here is CASSQASQGGYNEQFF. The CDR3 DNA sequence: TGTGCCAGCAGCCAAGCGTCGCAGGGTGGATACAATGAGCAGTTCTTC.